This TCR beta chain came from a study of T cell changes during pregnancy in multiple sclerosis. V was clipped by 1 base and J by 0 bases; unmatched bases: 0. The CDR3 sequence is 16 residues long. Looked up from germline, CDR1 is SEHNR and CDR2 is FQNEAQ (reference sequence). Assay: immunoSEQ multiplex PCR; the TCRdb copy retains only in-frame clones and omits some. The repertoire holds 25,000 to 35,000 clones, with roughly 87% as singletons. This clone has just one count. The TCR originated in a female donor with multiple sclerosis, enrolled in a pregnancy study. This rearrangement joins TRBV7-9 to TRBJ2-2; 9 nucleotides agree with TRBD2. The sample in question was CD8+ T cells from peripheral blood mononuclear cells, obtained in the second trimester of pregnancy. The CDR3 DNA follows: TGTGCCAGCAGCTTAGTAGCGGGAGCGAACACCGGGGAGCTGTTTTTT. Residues: CASSLVAGANTGELFF.